These T cell receptor beta chains were read from a single sample in a study of T cell responses to AZD1222 COVID-19 vaccine. Sequencing was performed with immunoSEQ multiplex PCR; in TCRdb, only in-frame clones are kept and a portion is missing. Found here are 150,000 or so clones, 92% of them singletons; the top ten hold roughly 1.4%. The input for sequencing was peripheral blood, taken 28 days after the second AZD1222 dose. Source of these receptors: an adult who received the AZD1222 COVID-19 vaccine. Both conserved end residues are part of each CDR3. A D gene is named only where the DNA matches it firmly. The size of a clone is reported for some rows only, either as once, few or many, or as a class for expanded clones.

v_gene	j_gene	abundance	d_gene	CDR3aa	CDR3nt
TRBV7-2	TRBJ1-1	NA	NA	CASSSRTPTFEAFF	TGTGCCAGCAGCTCCAGGACGCCTACTTTTGAAGCTTTCTTT
TRBV5-6	TRBJ1-4	NA	TRBD1	CASSGKGQGGEKLFF	TGTGCCAGCAGCGGAAAGGGACAGGGAGGGGAAAAACTGTTTTTT
TRBV9	TRBJ2-1	NA	TRBD2	CASSGGEAGGREQFF	TGTGCCAGCAGCGGTGGCGAAGCGGGGGGTCGTGAGCAGTTCTTC
TRBV7-9	TRBJ1-6	NA	NA	CASSLRNGGVDYNSPLHF	TGTGCCAGCAGCTTAAGGAACGGGGGTGTCGACTATAATTCACCCCTCCACTTT
TRBV29-1	TRBJ2-5	NA	NA	CSVEGAGAETQYF	TGCAGCGTTGAGGGGGCGGGAGCGGAGACCCAGTACTTC
TRBV6-5	TRBJ1-5	NA	TRBD1	CASIRGLEGNQPQHF	TGTGCCAGCATCAGGGGGTTGGAGGGCAATCAGCCCCAGCATTTT
TRBV10-1	TRBJ2-7	NA	TRBD1	CASSPGTGAHEQYF	TGCGCCAGCAGTCCCGGGACAGGGGCGCACGAGCAGTACTTC
TRBV29-1	TRBJ1-5	once	NA	CSVGERSNQPQHF	TGCAGCGTTGGAGAGAGGAGCAATCAGCCCCAGCATTTT
TRBV6-6	TRBJ2-2	NA	NA	CASSYVRESLTGELFF	TGTGCCAGCAGTTACGTGAGGGAGTCCCTTACCGGGGAGCTGTTTTTT
TRBV6-1	TRBJ1-3	NA	TRBD1	CASREGTVHSGNTIYF	TGTGCCAGCAGAGAAGGGACAGTTCACTCTGGAAACACCATATATTTT
TRBV7-2	TRBJ2-5	NA	TRBD2	CASSLPYGLAGGGETQYF	TGTGCCAGCAGCTTGCCCTATGGACTAGCGGGGGGAGGGGAGACCCAGTACTTC
TRBV4-3	TRBJ2-1	NA	NA	CASSPEGVGGYNEQFF	TGCGCCAGCAGCCCCGAGGGGGTGGGGGGGTACAATGAGCAGTTCTTC
TRBV27	TRBJ1-2	NA	NA	CASSSLTGDYGYTF	TGTGCCAGCAGTTCCTTGACAGGAGACTATGGCTACACCTTC
TRBV24-1	TRBJ2-3	NA	NA	CATSDIRGNTDTQYF	TGTGCCACCAGTGATATACGGGGGAACACAGATACGCAGTATTTT
TRBV4-1	TRBJ1-6	NA	NA	CASSQDRVGSPLHF	TGCGCCAGCAGCCAAGACAGGGTCGGTTCACCCCTCCACTTT
TRBV10-3	TRBJ1-4	NA	TRBD1	CAISESYRGYEKLFF	TGTGCCATCAGTGAGTCGTACAGGGGGTACGAAAAACTGTTTTTT
TRBV10-3	TRBJ1-4	NA	NA	CAISPARDQGEKLFF	TGTGCCATCAGCCCTGCCAGGGATCAAGGTGAAAAACTGTTTTTT
TRBV27	TRBJ1-2	NA	NA	CASTGFRGGYTF	TGTGCCAGCACGGGGTTTCGGGGTGGCTACACCTTC
TRBV27	TRBJ2-1	NA	NA	CASSLSALHSPEQFF	TGTGCCAGCAGTTTATCGGCCCTTCATTCGCCTGAGCAGTTCTTC
TRBV7-9	TRBJ2-7	NA	NA	CASSPRQVGTGRLEQYF	TGTGCCAGCAGCCCTAGGCAAGTAGGAACAGGGCGGCTCGAGCAGTACTTC
TRBV6-6	TRBJ1-6	NA	NA	CASSIRWNSPLHF	TGTGCCAGCAGTATTCGGTGGAATTCACCCCTCCACTTT
TRBV12-3/TRBV12-4	TRBJ2-7	NA	NA	CASSRRTLGQYF	TGTGCCAGCAGTAGACGGACCTTGGGGCAGTACTTC
TRBV15	TRBJ1-4	NA	NA	CATSRGAPGTNGEKLFF	TGTGCCACCAGCAGAGGAGCCCCAGGAACAAACGGTGAAAAACTGTTTTTT
TRBV7-9	TRBJ2-2	NA	NA	CASSFVATGELFF	TGTGCCAGCAGCTTTGTAGCGACCGGGGAGCTGTTTTTT
TRBV3-1/TRBV3-2	TRBJ1-2	NA	NA	CASSQGGTSNSYTF	TGTGCCAGCAGCCAAGGAGGGACATCCAATTCATACACCTTC
TRBV6-5	TRBJ1-2	NA	NA	CASSHGGNGYTF	TGTGCCAGCAGCCACGGGGGAAATGGCTACACCTTC
TRBV10-3	TRBJ2-7	NA	NA	CAISAAEVTYEQYF	TGTGCCATCAGTGCTGCAGAGGTAACCTACGAGCAGTACTTC
TRBV6-6	TRBJ1-1	NA	NA	CASSYFSGLENTEAFF	TGTGCCAGCAGTTACTTCTCGGGGTTAGAGAACACTGAAGCTTTCTTT
TRBV6-9	TRBJ1-5	NA	TRBD1	CASSLMQGDQPQHF	TGTGCCAGCAGTTTAATGCAGGGGGATCAGCCCCAGCATTTT
TRBV28	TRBJ1-2	NA	NA	CASSLREASYTF	TGTGCCAGCAGTTTAAGGGAGGCGAGCTACACCTTC
TRBV6-6	TRBJ2-7	NA	TRBD2	CASRALPGGYEQYF	TGTGCCAGCAGAGCCCTCCCGGGGGGCTACGAGCAGTACTTC
TRBV6-1	TRBJ1-1	NA	NA	CASSEPLIGLPNTEAFF	TGTGCCAGCAGTGAACCCCTTATAGGATTGCCGAACACTGAAGCTTTCTTT